This T cell receptor beta chain was obtained from a study of blood T cells in healthy people across ages (dated by TCRdb to about 2015). Study-level background: In model experiments, template switching captured about one uniquely barcoded TCR beta cDNA molecule for every two T cells. The donors were split into four age groups: young (average around 15 years), middle-aged (roughly 42), aged (about 62) and long-lived (more than 80). The study analyzed two additional independent replicas of 1 million unique cDNA reads from the same blood draw for two donors, one aged 18 to 30 and one aged 80 or older. To track age-related changes in TCR beta repertoire diversity, the study relied on deep sequencing normalized with unique cDNA molecular identifiers. To avoid experimental bias, donors of different ages were distributed randomly across sequencing lanes.

The 40 or so donors, aged about 6 to 95 years, were systemically healthy Caucasian individuals from Russia. Ten milliliters of peripheral blood were drawn from each donor into EDTA-treated Vacutainer tubes. Ficoll-Paque density-gradient centrifugation was used to isolate PBMCs, with at least 6 million obtained per sample. Total RNA was extracted from PBMCs with Trizol reagent, with at least 6 micrograms obtained per sample. For every donor, an aliquot of PBMCs went through flow cytometry to measure the percentages of naive CD45RAhigh/CD27high T cells. Library preparation used 5' RACE. The sequencer was an Illumina HiSeq 2500. A second 7 to 11 cycle PCR used a sample-barcoded 5' primer and a J-beta primer mix. A template-switch 5' adaptor carrying 12 random nucleotides introduced a unique molecular identifier onto each TCR beta cDNA molecule. Each sample yielded at least 2.5 million CDR3-containing paired-end reads. The Mint cDNA synthesis kit, primed by a TRBC-specific oligonucleotide, was used to synthesize first-strand cDNA from all RNA. After uracil-DNA glycosylase treatment, a first 18-cycle PCR used universal primers M1SS and BC2_uni_R on all cDNA. In the authors' own workflow: For normalization, 1 million high-quality reads were randomly selected from each sample, with every read carrying a distinct molecular identifier. Reads sharing molecular identifiers were discarded rather than binned into consensus sequences. MiTCR, run with a Q25 quality threshold and the strictest error-elimination algorithm, handled CDR3 identification, clonotype clustering and error correction. Lower-bound total TCR beta diversity was estimated with a nonparametric unseen species model using Euler transformation. TCRdb reworked the public reads: Q25 trimming with fastp, MiXCR clone assembly, productive beta chains retained. Rows merge per CDR3 protein into single entries with the most common DNA and genes. TCRdb assigned the V and J calls; the authors' analysis was not used. The sample table lists over 600,000 distinct CDR3 sequences, just over 55% of them with a count of one. The ten largest make up about 26% of the sample.

For CDR1 and CDR2, the germline V gene lists MNHEY and SVGAGI. V loses 0 bases at its end and J loses 2 bases; junction bases beyond the gene matches: 6. The CDR3 runs 16 amino acids, cysteine and phenylalanine included. The read is trimmed to its CDR3 DNA, 48 bases read in frame from base 1. This clonotype was detected only a few times. Its antigen specificity is not known. The sample holds no much larger clone one base away, and base qualities are not on file. Study-wide conclusions, independent of this receptor: As age increased, observed TCR beta diversity per million T cells dropped in a roughly linear way, and a significant reduction was already evident by age around 41. The CMV infection status of donors was not known, potentially confounding age-related changes in expanded clonotypes. Compared with the aged group, the long-lived group had more naive CD4+ T cells, fewer expanded clones and increased TCR diversity, suggesting age selection. A strong correlation was found between observed TCR beta diversity and the percentage of naive T cells measured by flow cytometry. Because profiling used bulk unsorted PBMCs, naive and antigen-experienced compartments could not be compared conclusively. Estimates of total diversity from one million sequenced T cells were regarded as lower bounds and underestimates.

The sequence derives from a man aged 40-49 years in good health. The chain was built from TRBV6-5 and TRBJ2-7, with 8 bases in between that match TRBD2. The specimen was blood. The encoded CDR3 is CASSYSKAGGAYEQYF. The sequence in DNA is TGTGCCAGCAGTTACTCGAAGGCGGGGGGAGCCTACGAGCAGTACTTC.